This is a list of T cell receptor beta chains from one sample in a study of blood T cell repertoires in COVID-19. Method: immunoSEQ multiplex PCR; TCRdb's copy keeps in-frame clones and lacks some. The table has about 160,000 clones, roughly 80% seen once. The sample taken for sequencing was peripheral blood. Receptors originate from a man in his sixties with acute or convalescent COVID-19. CDR3s include the opening cysteine and the closing phenylalanine or tryptophan. D genes are given only for firm matches. Only some rows state a clone size, as once, few, many or a class for expanded clones.

NA | TRBJ1-3 | TRBD1 | TRBV11-3 | TGTGCCAGCAGCCAGGGGACAGTTGGAAACACCATATATTTT | CASSQGTVGNTIYF
NA | TRBJ2-1 | NA | TRBV19 | TGTGCCAGTAGTATAGAAACAGGCTCAATGGGATTTTACAATGAGCAGTTCTTC | CASSIETGSMGFYNEQFF
NA | TRBJ2-4 | NA | TRBV19 | TGTGCCAGTAGTTCCCAAGGGGGACACATTCAGTACTTC | CASSSQGGHIQYF
NA | TRBJ2-1 | TRBD1 | TRBV9 | TGTGCCAGCAGCGTTACTACCGACAGGGCAGTGCCCTACAATGAGCAGTTCTTC | CASSVTTDRAVPYNEQFF
once | TRBJ1-4 | NA | TRBV30 | TGTGCCTGGAGTGTACGTACAGGGCATGAAAAACTGTTTTTT | CAWSVRTGHEKLFF
NA | TRBJ1-1 | NA | TRBV7-2 | TGTGCCAGCAGCCCACGGGGTCCCACTGAAGCTTTCTTT | CASSPRGPTEAFF
once | TRBJ1-1 | NA | TRBV20-1 | TGCAGTGCGGACGGGGTAGGTGAAGCTTTCTTT | CSADGVGEAFF
NA | TRBJ2-7 | TRBD1 | TRBV9 | TGTGCCAGCAGCGTTGGCCAGGGGGCATACGAGCAGTACTTC | CASSVGQGAYEQYF
NA | TRBJ1-2 | TRBD1 | TRBV6-5 | TGTGCCAGCAGTCGGACAGGGAACTATGGCTACACCTTC | CASSRTGNYGYTF
NA | TRBJ2-1 | NA | TRBV29-1 | TGCAGCGTTGAAGTTTTCACTTACAATGAGCAGTTCTTC | CSVEVFTYNEQFF
NA | TRBJ2-2 | TRBD1 | TRBV5-1 | TGCGCCAGCAGCTTAGGGGACAGCACCGGGGAGCTGTTTTTT | CASSLGDSTGELFF
NA | TRBJ2-7 | TRBD2 | TRBV7-9 | TGTGCCAGCAGCTTACGGTTTTTTCGGGCGGGGGGGTACGAGCAGTACTTC | CASSLRFFRAGGYEQYF
NA | TRBJ2-3 | NA | TRBV24-1 | TGTGCCACCAGTGACTTCTCCACAGATACGCAGTATTTT | CATSDFSTDTQYF
NA | TRBJ2-3 | TRBD1 | TRBV19 | TGTGCCAGTAGTATAGTCACAGGGGCCCCCCCTGGGCCAGATACGCAGTATTTT | CASSIVTGAPPGPDTQYF
NA | TRBJ1-4 | NA | TRBV18 | TGTGCCAGCTCACCACTACCCGGGGTCGGCACAACTAATGAAAAACTGTTTTTT | CASSPLPGVGTTNEKLFF
NA | TRBJ1-4 | NA | TRBV21-1 | TGTGCCAGCAGCGGGGGCTCAAAAGGGGACAGGGTAAGCGAAAAACTGTTTTTT | CASSGGSKGDRVSEKLFF
once | TRBJ1-1 | NA | TRBV5-8 | TGTGCCAGCAACCAAGGGCGGGCCCAGGACCCTGAAGCTTTCTTT | CASNQGRAQDPEAFF
few | TRBJ1-1 | TRBD1 | TRBV24-1 | TGTGCCACTAGCCGACAGGGGTACCCTGAAGCTTTCTTT | CATSRQGYPEAFF
NA | TRBJ1-1 | NA | TRBV7-8 | TGTGCCAGCAGCTTAGCAGGGCGGGACACTGAAGCTTTCTTT | CASSLAGRDTEAFF
NA | TRBJ2-3 | NA | TRBV9 | TGTGCCAGCAGCCCTCAGCGGAGCACAGATACGCAGTATTTT | CASSPQRSTDTQYF
NA | TRBJ1-1 | TRBD1 | TRBV7-2 | TGTGCCAGCAGCCTCCGACAGGGGAACACTGAAGCTTTCTTT | CASSLRQGNTEAFF
NA | TRBJ2-1 | TRBD2 | TRBV5-1 | TGCGCCAGCAGCCCTGGGGGGGTGAATTACAATGAGCAGTTCTTC | CASSPGGVNYNEQFF
NA | TRBJ1-3 | TRBD1 | TRBV7-9 | TGTGCCAGCAGCATACGGACAGGGTTTGGAAACACCATATATTTT | CASSIRTGFGNTIYF
NA | TRBJ2-2 | NA | TRBV6-5 | TGTGCCAGCAGTTCCGGGTCAGTCGGGGAGCTGTTTTTT | CASSSGSVGELFF
NA | TRBJ1-2 | NA | TRBV9 | TGTGCCAGCAGCGGAACAGTCTATGGCTACACCTTC | CASSGTVYGYTF
NA | TRBJ2-5 | NA | TRBV25-1 | TGTGCCAGCAGTGAACGGTGGCAAGAGACCCAGTACTTC | CASSERWQETQYF
NA | TRBJ2-7 | TRBD1 | TRBV5-8 | TGTGCCAGCAGCGAACCGGGACAGGGGGCTTACGAGCAGTACTTC | CASSEPGQGAYEQYF
NA | TRBJ2-3 | NA | TRBV24-1 | TGTGCCACCAGTGATCGGCAGGGGAACACAGATACGCAGTATTTT | CATSDRQGNTDTQYF
NA | TRBJ2-3 | TRBD2 | TRBV11-3 | TGTGCCAGCAGCTTTAGCGGGGGCACAGATACGCAGTATTTT | CASSFSGGTDTQYF
NA | TRBJ2-7 | TRBD1 | TRBV4-1 | TGCGCCACCGGGGGGGACAGGGGCAACGAGCAGTACTTC | CATGGDRGNEQYF
NA | TRBJ2-5 | TRBD1 | TRBV25-1 | TGTGCCAGCAGTGAAACGACCGGGCACAGGGGGGCCCAGTACTTC | CASSETTGHRGAQYF
NA | TRBJ2-3 | NA | TRBV30 | TGTGCCTGGAGTAAAGGGGGGGTAGGGACTAGCACAGATACGCAGTATTTT | CAWSKGGVGTSTDTQYF
NA | TRBJ1-1 | TRBD1 | TRBV6-5 | TGTGCCAGCATCACAGTAGGGACAGGGGGCACTGAAGCTTTCTTT | CASITVGTGGTEAFF
NA | TRBJ1-2 | TRBD1 | TRBV2 | TGTGCCAGCAGTACAGGGGGCTTCACTAACTATGGCTACACCTTC | CASSTGGFTNYGYTF
NA | TRBJ1-1 | NA | TRBV10-3 | TGTGCCATCAGTGAGTCAACAGGGTCAGACACTGAAGCTTTCTTT | CAISESTGSDTEAFF
NA | TRBJ2-2 | TRBD2 | TRBV7-2 | TGTGCCAGCAGCTCCGGGACTAGCGGGGGGGCTTACACCGGGGAGCTGTTTTTT | CASSSGTSGGAYTGELFF
NA | TRBJ2-7 | TRBD1 | TRBV7-2 | TGTGCCAGCAGTTTGACCGGGACAGGGGCAACCTACGAGCAGTACTTC | CASSLTGTGATYEQYF
NA | TRBJ2-5 | TRBD2 | TRBV7-9 | TGTGCCAGCAGCTTACTAGCGGGGGCAGAGACCCAGTACTTC | CASSLLAGAETQYF
NA | TRBJ2-7 | NA | TRBV11-3 | TGTGCCAGCAGCTTGAACAGGGAATACGAGCAGTACTTC | CASSLNREYEQYF
NA | TRBJ2-5 | TRBD1 | TRBV6-5 | TGTGCCAGCAGTTACACGAACAGGGGAGCAGAGACCCAGTACTTC | CASSYTNRGAETQYF
NA | TRBJ2-5 | TRBD2 | TRBV29-1 | TGCAGCGTTGATACTAGCGGGGTTGAGACCCAGTACTTC | CSVDTSGVETQYF
NA | TRBJ2-2 | NA | TRBV7-9 | TGTGCCAGCAGCCCCACCGCGGCCGGGGAGCTGTTTTTT | CASSPTAAGELFF
many | TRBJ1-1 | TRBD1 | TRBV5-1 | TGCGCCAGCAGCTTGGACGGGACAGGGAACACTGAAGCTTTCTTT | CASSLDGTGNTEAFF
NA | TRBJ1-2 | NA | TRBV12-3/TRBV12-4 | TGTGCCAGCAGTCCCGCCGTGGCCTATGGCTACACCTTC | CASSPAVAYGYTF
few | TRBJ1-1 | NA | TRBV5-4 | TGTGCCAGCAGCCGTGAACGGGGGGCGAATACTGAAGCTTTCTTT | CASSRERGANTEAFF
NA | TRBJ2-3 | NA | TRBV29-1 | TGCAGCGTTGAGGAAGGCACAGCTAGCACAGATACGCAGTATTTT | CSVEEGTASTDTQYF
NA | TRBJ2-3 | NA | TRBV27 | TGTGCCAGCTCCTATTCTTCCACAGATACGCAGTATTTT | CASSYSSTDTQYF